These T cell receptor beta chains were read from a single sample in a study of metastatic and nonmetastatic thyroid tumors. TCRdb used MiXCR to call clones anew from the PCR reads. Here the sample spans tens of thousands of clones, 25% being singletons. Sequencing used blood. These receptors were obtained from a female donor with papillary thyroid cancer or a benign thyroid nodule (not recorded which). Some clones in this sample may be carry-over from other donors' samples. Each CDR3 is given with its conserved first and last residue. D genes are given only for firm matches. The size field is filled for only some rows; it gives once, few, many or a size class.

D: TRBD1
J: TRBJ1-5
size: many
V: TRBV27
DNA: TGTGCCAGCAGTCCGCGGGACAGGGCTCAGCCCCAGCATTTT
CDR3: CASSPRDRAQPQHF

D: NA
J: TRBJ1-1
size: NA
V: TRBV18
DNA: TGTGCCAGCTCACCACCGACAGAAGCTAACACTGAAGCTTTCTTT
CDR3: CASSPPTEANTEAFF

D: TRBD1
J: TRBJ1-5
size: once
V: TRBV20-1
DNA: TGCAGTGCTGACAGGGGACGATATAGCAATCAGCCCCAGCATTTT
CDR3: CSADRGRYSNQPQHF

D: NA
J: TRBJ2-7
size: many
V: TRBV30
DNA: TGTGCCTGGAGTGTACTGGCGGCGACCTACGAGCAGTACTTC
CDR3: CAWSVLAATYEQYF

D: TRBD2
J: TRBJ2-7
size: NA
V: TRBV6-1
DNA: TGTGCCAGCACCGGACTAGCGGGAGCTGACGAGCAGTACTTC
CDR3: CASTGLAGADEQYF

D: NA
J: TRBJ2-1
size: many
V: TRBV7-2
DNA: TGTGCCAGCAGCTTAGGTGGCGGACTAACCTTGAATGAGCAGTTCTTC
CDR3: CASSLGGGLTLNEQFF

D: NA
J: TRBJ2-3
size: many
V: TRBV5-6
DNA: TGTGCCAGCAGCTTGGCTTCCGATACGCAGTATTTT
CDR3: CASSLASDTQYF

D: NA
J: TRBJ2-7
size: medium-sized
V: TRBV24-1
DNA: TGTGCCACCAGTGATGGGAAAGGGACCGAGCAGTACTTC
CDR3: CATSDGKGTEQYF

D: NA
J: TRBJ1-5
size: NA
V: TRBV6-1
DNA: TGTGCCAGCAGCCTCCCCCTGGGCAATCAGCCCCAGCATTTT
CDR3: CASSLPLGNQPQHF

D: TRBD1
J: TRBJ2-7
size: medium-sized
V: TRBV11-3
DNA: TGTGCCAGCAGCGCGGACGGGACAGCGGACGAGCAGTACTTC
CDR3: CASSADGTADEQYF

D: NA
J: TRBJ2-5
size: many
V: TRBV18
DNA: TGTGCCAGCTCACCAATGAGGGCCCAAGAGACCCAGTACTTC
CDR3: CASSPMRAQETQYF

D: NA
J: TRBJ2-3
size: many
V: TRBV7-2
DNA: TGTGCCAGCAGCCCTCCGACAGATACGCAGTATTTT
CDR3: CASSPPTDTQYF

D: NA
J: TRBJ2-1
size: NA
V: TRBV20-1
DNA: TGCAGTGCTAGAGAGGGCGTCTGGGTTAACAATGAGCAGTTCTTC
CDR3: CSAREGVWVNNEQFF

D: NA
J: TRBJ1-6
size: NA
V: TRBV5-8
DNA: TGTGCCAGCAGCTTGGTGGCAGGGGTGCGATCACCCCTCCACTTT
CDR3: CASSLVAGVRSPLHF

D: NA
J: TRBJ1-6
size: many
V: TRBV5-5
DNA: TGTGCCAGCAGCTTAACGCGGACAGCCAATAATTCACCCCTCCACTTT
CDR3: CASSLTRTANNSPLHF

D: TRBD1
J: TRBJ1-2
size: many
V: TRBV27
DNA: TGTGCCAGCAGTTTATCGAAGGGGGCAGCTAACTATGGCTACACCTTC
CDR3: CASSLSKGAANYGYTF

D: TRBD1
J: TRBJ2-7
size: medium-sized
V: TRBV12-3/TRBV12-4
DNA: TGTGCCAGCAGCCCACAGGGGGCGAACGAGCAGTACTTC
CDR3: CASSPQGANEQYF

D: TRBD1
J: TRBJ2-3
size: NA
V: TRBV20-1
DNA: TGCAGTGCCATCGTACGCGGTGGGACAGGGGGACGAGATACGCAGTATTTT
CDR3: CSAIVRGGTGGRDTQYF

D: TRBD2
J: TRBJ2-3
size: NA
V: TRBV9
DNA: TGTGCCAGCAGTTACGGGAGTAGCGGGGATACGCAGTATTTT
CDR3: CASSYGSSGDTQYF

D: TRBD1
J: TRBJ1-2
size: NA
V: TRBV20-1
DNA: TGCAGTACTAGGGAGAGGACAGGCTATGGTTACACCTTC
CDR3: CSTRERTGYGYTF

D: TRBD2
J: TRBJ2-7
size: NA
V: TRBV28
DNA: TGTGCCAGCAGTTTATCTACTAGCGGGAGGGCTAACGAGCAGTACTTC
CDR3: CASSLSTSGRANEQYF

D: NA
J: TRBJ2-1
size: many
V: TRBV11-3
DNA: TGTGCCAGCAGCCAGAACAATGAGCAGTTCTTC
CDR3: CASSQNNEQFF

D: TRBD2
J: TRBJ2-1
size: many
V: TRBV24-1
DNA: TGTGCCACCAGTGATTTTGAGCGGGATAACAATGAGCAGTTCTTC
CDR3: CATSDFERDNNEQFF

D: TRBD2
J: TRBJ2-7
size: NA
V: TRBV3-1
DNA: TGTGCCAGCAGCCAAGGGCGGGGGGCCTACGAGCAGTACTTC
CDR3: CASSQGRGAYEQYF

D: NA
J: TRBJ2-1
size: many
V: TRBV11-2
DNA: TGTGCCAGCAGCTTAGTCGTGACCACAATTTACAATGAGCAGTTCTTC
CDR3: CASSLVVTTIYNEQFF

D: NA
J: TRBJ2-1
size: NA
V: TRBV5-1
DNA: TGCGCCAGCAGCTTGGCCGACAGCAGAGTCTACAATGAGCAGTTCTTC
CDR3: CASSLADSRVYNEQFF

D: NA
J: TRBJ2-7
size: once
V: TRBV3-1
DNA: TGTGCCAGCAGCCGTCGTACGGGGACTGGTCTCAGGGAGCAGTACTTC
CDR3: CASSRRTGTGLREQYF

D: TRBD2
J: TRBJ2-3
size: once
V: TRBV5-1
DNA: TGCGCCAGCATTAGTGCGAGCGGGAGAACAGATACGCAGTATTTT
CDR3: CASISASGRTDTQYF

D: NA
J: TRBJ2-3
size: NA
V: TRBV20-1
DNA: TGCAGTGCGAAAGGGGTAGATACGCAGTATTTT
CDR3: CSAKGVDTQYF

D: TRBD1
J: TRBJ2-7
size: many
V: TRBV5-1
DNA: TGCGCCAGCAGCAAGGGACAGAGCTACGAGCAGTACTTC
CDR3: CASSKGQSYEQYF

D: NA
J: TRBJ2-4
size: many
V: TRBV19
DNA: TGTGCCACAGGGGGCGGGAGCACGACGTTGAACATTCAGTACTTC
CDR3: CATGGGSTTLNIQYF

D: TRBD2
J: TRBJ2-3
size: many
V: TRBV12-3/TRBV12-4
DNA: TGTGCCAGCAGTTCTAGCGGGAGAAAGGGCACAGATACGCAGTATTTT
CDR3: CASSSSGRKGTDTQYF

D: NA
J: TRBJ2-1
size: many
V: TRBV6-1
DNA: TGTGCCAGCAGTTTAACCGGGACGGCCTACAATGAGCAGTTCTTC
CDR3: CASSLTGTAYNEQFF

D: NA
J: TRBJ1-2
size: few
V: TRBV6-1
DNA: TGTGCCAGCAGTGACGGGACAACTGGGAACTATGGCTACACCTTC
CDR3: CASSDGTTGNYGYTF

D: TRBD1
J: TRBJ2-1
size: medium-sized
V: TRBV6-4
DNA: TGTGCCAGCAGTGACACCCCTGGTGGACAGGGCAATGAGCAGTTCTTC
CDR3: CASSDTPGGQGNEQFF